This entry describes one T cell receptor (beta chain). This entry is derived from a study of blood T cell repertoires in COVID-19. On the study more broadly: The United States, Italy and Spain provided the acute and convalescent COVID-19 samples. PBMCs, B-cell-depleted T cells, or T cells provided the cDNA or gDNA that made up the material.

Authors' processing steps: The authors estimated nucleated cell counts from reference gene primer amplification. Repertoires were generated with immunoSEQ multiplex PCR, while TCRdb's copy carries only in-frame clones and drops some. That table is the source of V, J and clone size, and D and trimming were worked out from the DNA. Seen here are about 400,000 clones, around nine tenths observed once, and the top ten hold 1.5% to 2%. Germline V lookup: CDR1 SEHNR, CDR2 FQNEAQ (reference sequence). The V end lost 4 bases, the J end lost 1 base, and 10 bases lay between the germline ends. The CDR3 consists of 14 residues.

V is TRBV7-9 and J is TRBJ1-1; D not resolved. Input material: PBMCs or T cells enriched from blood (not recorded which). The origin of this receptor is a woman in her thirties who had recovered from COVID-19. CDR3 loop: CASSSSPGNTEAFF. DNA of the CDR3: TGTGCCAGCAGCTCCTCCCCAGGGAACACTGAAGCTTTCTTT.